The text below deals with one TCR beta chain. What it recognizes is unknown. This record comes from a study of PD-L1 blockade in urothelial cancer. Notes on the study in general: Enhanced expansion of tumor-associated blood clones at 3 weeks characterized durable-benefit patients.

The data were produced by immunoSEQ multiplex PCR, yet TCRdb's version contains in-frame clones alone and is incomplete. The sample holds about 45,000 clones, 88% seen once. Germline values: CDR1 SNHLY, CDR2 FYNNEI. The V and J ends lost 6 bases and 7 bases respectively, with 18 bases between them. The CDR3 covers 14 residues. The rearrangement uses TRBV2 and TRBJ1-1; D is perhaps TRBD1 (6 bases). This TCR was sampled from an elderly man with urothelial cancer. The input for sequencing was PBMCs, taken around atezolizumab (anti-PD-L1) treatment. CDR3 nucleotide sequence: TGTGCCAGCAGGGAGCCCCTACAGGGCTTTGAAGCTTTCTTT. Protein product: CASREPLQGFEAFF.